Described below is a single T cell receptor beta chain sequence and its context. This entry belongs to a study of blood T cell repertoires in COVID-19. In the original analysis: Amplification with reference gene primers provided the estimates of nucleated cell counts. Repertoires were generated with immunoSEQ multiplex PCR, while TCRdb's copy carries only in-frame clones and drops some. The DNA was the basis for D and trimming; V, J and clone size are from that table. The sample shows a few hundred thousand clones, around 84% of them seen only once. The V gene end was trimmed by 3 bases and the J gene end by 7 bases; junction bases not matched to a gene: 3. This CDR3 is 13 amino acids long. Germline assignment: CDR1 SGHNT and CDR2 YYREEE (reference sequence).

Sequenced: PBMCs or T cells enriched from blood (not recorded which). This chain links TRBV5-4 with TRBJ2-2; 7 positions agree with TRBD1. The source is a young man who had recovered from COVID-19. This CDR3 reads CASSSTGNGELFF. Written as DNA, the CDR3 is TGTGCCAGCAGCTCGACAGGGAACGGGGAGCTGTTTTTT.